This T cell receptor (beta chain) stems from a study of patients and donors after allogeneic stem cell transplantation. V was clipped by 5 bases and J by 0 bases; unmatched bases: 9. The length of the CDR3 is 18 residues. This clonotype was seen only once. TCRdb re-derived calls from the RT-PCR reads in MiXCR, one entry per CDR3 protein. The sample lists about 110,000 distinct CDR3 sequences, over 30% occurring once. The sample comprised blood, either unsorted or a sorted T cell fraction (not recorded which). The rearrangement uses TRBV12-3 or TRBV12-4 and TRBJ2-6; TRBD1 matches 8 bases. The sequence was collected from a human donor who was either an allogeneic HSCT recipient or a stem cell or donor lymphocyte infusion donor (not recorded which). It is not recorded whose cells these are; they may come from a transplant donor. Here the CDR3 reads CASSQGAEYLSGANVLTF. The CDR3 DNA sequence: TGTGCCAGCAGTCAGGGGGCCGAATACCTCTCTGGGGCCAACGTCCTGACTTTC.